This T cell receptor (beta chain) is drawn from a study of neurological immune-mediated disorders. Looking at the study overall: In a group of roughly 34 multiple sclerosis patients, roughly 30 had the relapsing-remitting type and 3 had the secondary progressive type.

Every sequencing run produced over 200 million TCR-beta sequences that came from 15-18 subjects. TCRdb redid the calling of the 5' RACE reads with MiXCR, one entry per CDR3 protein. The sample lists tens of thousands of distinct CDR3 sequences; around 4.6% were seen once. The CDR3 is 14 amino acids. The V gene's germline CDR1 is SGHRS and CDR2 YFSETQ. Trimming removed 0 bases from V and 2 bases from J, with 7 bases in between. This clonotype was recorded at least ten times. Sequenced sample: PBMCs. The chain links TRBV5-1 to TRBJ2-3; D call uncertain. The TCR comes from a young woman with multiple sclerosis. The CDR3 region has the DNA TGCGCCAGCAGCTTGGCGGCAGACACAGATACGCAGTATTTT. The encoded protein is CASSLAADTDTQYF.